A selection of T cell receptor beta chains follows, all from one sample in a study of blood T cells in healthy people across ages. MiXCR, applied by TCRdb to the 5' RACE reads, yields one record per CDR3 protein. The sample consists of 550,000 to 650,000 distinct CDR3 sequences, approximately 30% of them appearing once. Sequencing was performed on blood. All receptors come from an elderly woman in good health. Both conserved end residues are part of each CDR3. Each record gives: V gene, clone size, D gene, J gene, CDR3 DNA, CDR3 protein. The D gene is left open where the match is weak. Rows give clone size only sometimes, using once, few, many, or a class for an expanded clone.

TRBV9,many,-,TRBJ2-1,TGTGCCAGCAGCGACCGACAGGACAATGAGCAGTTCTTC,CASSDRQDNEQFF
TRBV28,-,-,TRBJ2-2,TGTGCCAGCCATCAGGGTTTATTGAACACCGGGGAGCTGTTTTTT,CASHQGLLNTGELFF
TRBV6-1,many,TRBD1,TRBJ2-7,TGTGCCAGCAGTGAAGCAAGGGACAGGGCATTAGACTACGAGCAGTACTTC,CASSEARDRALDYEQYF
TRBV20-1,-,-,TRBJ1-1,TGCAGTGCTAGGGACCAGGTGTACACTGAAGCTTTCTTT,CSARDQVYTEAFF
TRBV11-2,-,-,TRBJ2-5,TGTGCCAGCAGCTTAGGGGTGGGCGGGGAAGGATGGGATGAGCAGTACTTC,CASSLGVGGEGWDEQYF
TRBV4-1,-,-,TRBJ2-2,TGCGCCAGCGGGGGACGGGACACTGGGGAGCTGTTTTTT,CASGGRDTGELFF
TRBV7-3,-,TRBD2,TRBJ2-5,TGTGCCAGCAGCTTAGGGACTAGCGGGGGCGATGAGCAGTACTTC,CASSLGTSGGDEQYF
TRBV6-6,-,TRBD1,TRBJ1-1,TGTGCCAGCAGGAGGGACAGCAAGAACACTGAAGCTTTCTTT,CASRRDSKNTEAFF
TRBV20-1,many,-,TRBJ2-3,TGCAGTGCCCACCGGCGGGGGCCCGGTCCTGATACGCAGTATTTT,CSAHRRGPGPDTQYF
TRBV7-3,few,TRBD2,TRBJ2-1,TGTGCTAACAGCCTAAGCGGGGCCTCCTACAATGAGCAGTTCTTC,CANSLSGASYNEQFF
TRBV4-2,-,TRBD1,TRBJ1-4,TGTGCCAGCAGCCAAGGGACAGGACGTAATGAAAAACTGTTTTTT,CASSQGTGRNEKLFF
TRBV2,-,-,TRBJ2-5,TGTGCCAGCAGTGAAGACGGGTTAGAGACCCAGTACTTC,CASSEDGLETQYF
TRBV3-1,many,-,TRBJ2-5,TGTGCCAGCAGCCAAGATCAAGCGGTCCCAAAGACCCAGTACTTC,CASSQDQAVPKTQYF
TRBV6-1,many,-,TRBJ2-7,TGTGCCATCGGATCGGGGCAGATCTACGAGCAGTACTTC,CAIGSGQIYEQYF
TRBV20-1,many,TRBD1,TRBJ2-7,TGCAGTGCTAGAGCCGCCGGACAGGGGACGTACGAGCAGTACTTC,CSARAAGQGTYEQYF
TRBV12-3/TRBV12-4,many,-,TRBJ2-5,TGTGCCAGCACCAAAAGGGTGAATGGGCAAGAGACCCAGTACTTC,CASTKRVNGQETQYF
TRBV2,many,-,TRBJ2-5,TGTGCCACCCTAAGGTCCGAGACCCAGTACTTC,CATLRSETQYF
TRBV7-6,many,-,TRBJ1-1,TGTGCCAGCAGCTTAAAGCAGGGTACTGAAGCTTTCTTT,CASSLKQGTEAFF
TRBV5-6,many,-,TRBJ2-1,TGTGCCAGCAGCTCCCTCAACCGGGGTGAGCAGTTCTTC,CASSSLNRGEQFF
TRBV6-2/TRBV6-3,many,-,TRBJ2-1,TGTGCCAGCAACGACGGTAGCCGGTATGAGCAGTTCTTC,CASNDGSRYEQFF
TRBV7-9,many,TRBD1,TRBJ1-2,TGTGCCAGCAGGCGCTACCAGGGGGCCTATGGCTACACCTTC,CASRRYQGAYGYTF
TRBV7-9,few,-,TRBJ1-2,TGTGCCAGCAGCCCTTTTCTACAGGTCCTTGACTATGGCTACACCTTC,CASSPFLQVLDYGYTF
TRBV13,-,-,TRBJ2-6,TGTGCCAGCAGCCTGTCGGGGGCCGACGTCCTGACTTTC,CASSLSGADVLTF
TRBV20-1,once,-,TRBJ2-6,TGCAGTGCTAGAGGGGGGGACAGCCCTAGCTCTGGGGCCAACGTCCTGACTTTC,CSARGGDSPSSGANVLTF
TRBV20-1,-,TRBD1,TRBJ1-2,TGCAGTGCTAGCGGCGCTACAGGGGACTATGGCTACACCTTC,CSASGATGDYGYTF
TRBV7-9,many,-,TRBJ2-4,TGTGCCAGCAGCGCTCGGGGCATCCTGGTAGACATTCAGTACTTC,CASSARGILVDIQYF
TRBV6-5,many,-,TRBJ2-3,TGTGCCAGCAGTTACTCCACCCGGGGTACGCAGTATTTT,CASSYSTRGTQYF
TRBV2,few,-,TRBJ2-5,TGTGCCAGCAGTGGACAGCAAGAGACCCAGTACTTC,CASSGQQETQYF
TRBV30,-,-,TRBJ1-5,TGTGCCTGGAGTCAGCGGGTAGGGGCTAATCAGCCCCAGCATTTT,CAWSQRVGANQPQHF
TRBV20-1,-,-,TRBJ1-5,TGCAATGCTAGAGAAGGAGGGCACAATCAGCCCCAGCATTTT,CNAREGGHNQPQHF
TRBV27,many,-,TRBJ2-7,TGTGCCAGCGCCCTGGGGGCTTCCCCCACCTACGAGCAGTACTTC,CASALGASPTYEQYF